This TCR beta chain was recovered during a study of T-cell reconstitution after alpha-beta-depleted transplantation in children. Preparation of the TCRbeta library involved a method that used unique molecular identifiers. Using its own MiXCR run on the PCR reads, TCRdb lists one record per CDR3 protein. The profile covers 450,000 to 700,000 distinct CDR3 sequences, with 25% to 30% appearing a single time and around a third taken by the ten largest. V lost 4 bases, J lost 2 bases, and 15 bases lay in between. This CDR3 spans 15 amino acids. Germline CDR1 reads SGHVS; CDR2 reads FQNEAQ. The sequence derives from a boy younger than two with Wiskott-Aldrich syndrome, due to receive a stem cell transplant. This specimen consisted of PBMCs, obtained before TCRalphabeta/CD19-depleted stem cell transplant. The chain carries TRBV7-8 and TRBJ2-7; D is ambiguous. The CDR3 reads CASSSRVGAAYEQYF. In nucleotides, the CDR3 is TGTGCCAGCAGCTCGCGAGTGGGTGCTGCCTACGAGCAGTACTTC.